This paragraph covers one TCR beta chain sequence. This entry comes from a study of CD8 T cells in Susac syndrome. It was with random hexamers that roughly 0.45 to 1 ug RNA was reverse transcribed. TCRdb re-called the immunoSEQ multiplex PCR reads through MiXCR, storing one row per CDR3 protein. Seen here are roughly 110,000 distinct CDR3 sequences, approximately 91% observed once, and the top ten hold about 0.14%. V gave up 2 bases and J gave up 1 base, with 11 bases separating them. The CDR3 totals 15 residues. Germline V lookup: CDR1 SEHNR, CDR2 FQNEAQ (reference sequence). As controls, healthy donors matched for age and sex were used.

This TCR was recovered from a human donor in good health. The chain has TRBV7-9 and TRBJ1-1; D gene uncertain. Sequenced: CD4+ T cells from PBMCs. DNA for the CDR3: TGTGCCAGCAGCTTACTGGAATTCTCGAACACTGAAGCTTTCTTT. Its protein is CASSLLEFSNTEAFF.